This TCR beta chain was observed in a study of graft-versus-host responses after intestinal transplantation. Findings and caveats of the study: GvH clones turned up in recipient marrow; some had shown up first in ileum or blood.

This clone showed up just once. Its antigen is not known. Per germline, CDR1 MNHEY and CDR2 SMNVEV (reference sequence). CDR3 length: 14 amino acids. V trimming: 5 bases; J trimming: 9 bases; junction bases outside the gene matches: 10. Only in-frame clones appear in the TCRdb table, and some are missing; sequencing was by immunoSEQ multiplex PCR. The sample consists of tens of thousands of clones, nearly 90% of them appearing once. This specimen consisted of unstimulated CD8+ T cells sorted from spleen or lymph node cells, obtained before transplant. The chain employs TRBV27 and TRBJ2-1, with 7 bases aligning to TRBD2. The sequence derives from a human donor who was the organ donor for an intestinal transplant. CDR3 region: CASSVWGGMGEQFF. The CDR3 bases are TGTGCCAGCAGTGTATGGGGGGGGATGGGTGAGCAGTTCTTC.